The present T cell receptor (beta chain) was sequenced within a study of blood T cells in healthy people across ages. Broader study findings: PBMCs left unsorted prevented a conclusive naive versus antigen-experienced comparison. Long-lived donors exceeded aged donors in naive CD4+ cells and diversity.

This clonotype was observed at least ten times. Its antigen remains unidentified. Donors gave 8.5 to 10 milliliters of peripheral blood apiece. Combining a sample-barcoded 5' primer with a J-beta primer mix, a second PCR ran for 7 to 11 cycles. Via MiXCR, TCRdb re-called the 5' RACE reads, giving one row per CDR3 protein. The repertoire consists of hundreds of thousands of distinct CDR3 sequences, with over 40% occurring once and the leading ten covering about 14%. V shed 3 bases and J shed 3 bases, with 8 bases lying between them. Germline V lookup: CDR1 SEHNR, CDR2 FQNEAQ (reference sequence). The CDR3 totals 13 residues.

This TCR came from a woman of 80 years or more in good health. V usage is TRBV7-9 and J usage is TRBJ2-5; a possible D gene is TRBD1 (6 bases). The sequencing input was blood. The CDR3 protein is CASSFSGEETQYF. The CDR3 DNA sequence: TGTGCCAGCAGCTTCTCAGGGGAAGAGACCCAGTACTTC.